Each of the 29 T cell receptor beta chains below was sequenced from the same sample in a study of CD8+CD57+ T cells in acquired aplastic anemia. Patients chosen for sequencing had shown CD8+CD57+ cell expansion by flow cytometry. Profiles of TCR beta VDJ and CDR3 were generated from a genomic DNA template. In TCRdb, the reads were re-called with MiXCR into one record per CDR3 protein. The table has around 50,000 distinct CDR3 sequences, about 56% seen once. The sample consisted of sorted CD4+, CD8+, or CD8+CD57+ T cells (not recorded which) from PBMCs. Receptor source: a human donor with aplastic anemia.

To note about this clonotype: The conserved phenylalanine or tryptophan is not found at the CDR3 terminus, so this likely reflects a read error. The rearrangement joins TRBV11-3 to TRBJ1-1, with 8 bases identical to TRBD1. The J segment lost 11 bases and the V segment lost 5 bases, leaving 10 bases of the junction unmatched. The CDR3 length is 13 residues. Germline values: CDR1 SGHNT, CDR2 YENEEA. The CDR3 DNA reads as TGTGCCAGCAGCGTGACAGGGGAGGTTGAGGCTTTCTCT. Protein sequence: CASSVTGEVEAFS.

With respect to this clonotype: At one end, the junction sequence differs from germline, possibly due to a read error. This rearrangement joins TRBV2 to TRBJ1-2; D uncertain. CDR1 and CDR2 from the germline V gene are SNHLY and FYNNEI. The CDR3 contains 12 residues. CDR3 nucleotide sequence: TGTGCCAGCAGAGGGTCTCGGCGAGGCTGCACCTTC. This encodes CASRGSRRGCTF.

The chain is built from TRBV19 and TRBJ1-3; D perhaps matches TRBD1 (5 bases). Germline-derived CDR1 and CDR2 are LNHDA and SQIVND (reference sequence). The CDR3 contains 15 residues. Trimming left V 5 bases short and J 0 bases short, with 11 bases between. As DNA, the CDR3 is TGTGCCAGTAGTTATATGGGGCGCTCTGGAAACACCATATATTTT. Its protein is CASSYMGRSGNTIYF. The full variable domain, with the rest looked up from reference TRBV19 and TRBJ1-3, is DGGITQSPKYLFRKEGQNVTLSCEQNLNHDAMYWYRQDPGQGLRLIYYSQIVNDFQKGDIAEGYSVSREKKESFPLTVTSAQKNPTAFYLCASSYMGRSGNTIYFGEGSWLTVV.

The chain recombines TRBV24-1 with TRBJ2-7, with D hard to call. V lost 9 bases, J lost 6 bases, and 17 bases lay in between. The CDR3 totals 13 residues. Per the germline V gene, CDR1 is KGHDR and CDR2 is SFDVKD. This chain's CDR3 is CATGTSAVGEQYF. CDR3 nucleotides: TGTGCCACCGGAACATCGGCGGTTGGCGAGCAGTACTTC.

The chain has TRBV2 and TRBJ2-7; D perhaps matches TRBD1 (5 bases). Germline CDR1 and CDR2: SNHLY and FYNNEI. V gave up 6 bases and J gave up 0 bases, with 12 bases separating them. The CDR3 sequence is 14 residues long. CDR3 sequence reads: CASRRGHSSYEQYF. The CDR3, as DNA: TGTGCCAGCAGAAGGGGCCATTCCTCCTACGAGCAGTACTTC.

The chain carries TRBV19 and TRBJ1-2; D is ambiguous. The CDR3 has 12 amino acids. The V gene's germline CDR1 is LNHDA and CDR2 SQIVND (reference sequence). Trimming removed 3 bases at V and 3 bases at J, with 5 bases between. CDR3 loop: CASSINDYGYTF. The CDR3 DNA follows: TGTGCCAGTAGTATTAATGACTATGGCTACACCTTC.

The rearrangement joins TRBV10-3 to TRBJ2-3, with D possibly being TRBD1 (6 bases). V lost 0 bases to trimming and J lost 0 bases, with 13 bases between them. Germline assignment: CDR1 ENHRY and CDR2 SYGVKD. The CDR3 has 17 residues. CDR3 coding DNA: TGTGCCATCAGTGAGTCGATGGGGGCAACTAGCACAGATACGCAGTATTTT. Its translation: CAISESMGATSTDTQYF.

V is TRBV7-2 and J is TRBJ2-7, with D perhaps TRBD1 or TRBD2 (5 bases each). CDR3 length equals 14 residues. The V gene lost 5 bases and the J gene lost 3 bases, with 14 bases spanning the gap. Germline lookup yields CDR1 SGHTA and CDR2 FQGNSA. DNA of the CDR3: TGTGCCAGCAGCCACCGGGACGCGGACTACGAGCAGTACGTC. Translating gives CASSHRDADYEQYV.

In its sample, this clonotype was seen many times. The CDR3 DNA follows: TGTGCCAGCAGCTTATCACAGGGGTCTCAAGGCTACACCTTC. Protein sequence: CASSLSQGSQGYTF. The rearrangement joins TRBV7-2 to TRBJ1-2; 7 bases are shared with TRBD1. V was pared by 2 bases and J by 8 bases, with 8 bases of the junction left unmatched. CDR3 length: 14 amino acids. Germline loops: CDR1 SGHTA, CDR2 FQGNSA. The full variable domain, rest sourced from reference TRBV7-2 and TRBJ1-2, is GAGVSQSPSNKVTEKGKDVELRCDPISGHTALYWYRQSLGQGLEFLIYFQGNSAPDKSGLPSDRFSAERTGGSVSTLTIQRTQQEDSAVYLCASSLSQGSQGYTFGSGTRLTVV.

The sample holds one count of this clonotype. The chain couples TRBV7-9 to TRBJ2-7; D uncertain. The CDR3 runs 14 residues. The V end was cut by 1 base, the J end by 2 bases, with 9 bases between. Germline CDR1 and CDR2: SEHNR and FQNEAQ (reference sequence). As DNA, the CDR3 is TGTGCCAGCAGCTTAGAGACTGAACCCTACGAGCAGTACTTC. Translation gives CASSLETEPYEQYF.

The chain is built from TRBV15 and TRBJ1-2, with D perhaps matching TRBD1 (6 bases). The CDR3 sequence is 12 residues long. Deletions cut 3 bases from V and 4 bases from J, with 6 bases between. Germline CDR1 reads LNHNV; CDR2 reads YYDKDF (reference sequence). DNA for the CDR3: TGTGCCACCAGCAGGGACAGCTATGGCTACACCTTC. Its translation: CATSRDSYGYTF. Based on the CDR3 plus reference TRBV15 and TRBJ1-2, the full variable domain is DAMVIQNPRYQVTQFGKPVTLSCSQTLNHNVMYWYQQKSSQAPKLLFHYYDKDFNNEADTPDNFQSRRPNTSFCFLDIRSPGLGDTAMYLCATSRDSYGYTFGSGTRLTVV.

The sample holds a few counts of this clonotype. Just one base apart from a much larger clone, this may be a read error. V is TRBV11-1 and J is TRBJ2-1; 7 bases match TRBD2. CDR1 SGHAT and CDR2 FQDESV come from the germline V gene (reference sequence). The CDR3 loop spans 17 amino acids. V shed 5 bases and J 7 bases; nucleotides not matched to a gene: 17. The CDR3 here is CASSPPELASRRNEQFF. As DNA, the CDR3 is TGTGCCAGCAGCCCGCCCGAACTAGCGAGCAGAAGAAATGAGCAGTTCTTC.

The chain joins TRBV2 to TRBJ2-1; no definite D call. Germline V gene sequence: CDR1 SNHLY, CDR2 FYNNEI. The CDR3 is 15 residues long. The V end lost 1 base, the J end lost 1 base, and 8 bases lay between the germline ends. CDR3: CASSEGIYSYNEQFF. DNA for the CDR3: TGTGCCAGCAGTGAAGGAATCTATTCCTACAATGAGCAGTTCTTC.

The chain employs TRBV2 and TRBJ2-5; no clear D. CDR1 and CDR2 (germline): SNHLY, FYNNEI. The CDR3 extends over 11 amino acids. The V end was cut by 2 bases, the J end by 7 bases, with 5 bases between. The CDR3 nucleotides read TGTGCCAGCAGTGAACCGGGGACCCAGTACTTC. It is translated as CASSEPGTQYF.

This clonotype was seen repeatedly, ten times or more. The CDR3 nucleotides are TGTGCCAGCAGGGGCGACGGTGAAGCTTTCTTT. Protein product: CASRGDGEAFF. The chain has TRBV7-9 and TRBJ1-1, with unresolved D. V shed 6 bases and J shed 7 bases, with 9 bases lying between them. The V gene's germline CDR1 is SEHNR and CDR2 FQNEAQ (reference sequence). The CDR3 extends over 11 amino acids.

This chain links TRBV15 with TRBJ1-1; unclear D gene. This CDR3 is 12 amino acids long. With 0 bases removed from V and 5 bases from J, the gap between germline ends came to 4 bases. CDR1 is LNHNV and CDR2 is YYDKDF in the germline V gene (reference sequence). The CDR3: CATSRDSTEAFF. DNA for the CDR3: TGTGCCACCAGCAGAGACAGTACTGAAGCTTTCTTT.

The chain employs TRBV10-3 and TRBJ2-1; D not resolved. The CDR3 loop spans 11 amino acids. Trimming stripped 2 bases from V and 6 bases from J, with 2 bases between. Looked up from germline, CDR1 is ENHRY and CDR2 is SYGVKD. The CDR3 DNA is TGTGCCATCAGTGAGGGCAATGAGCAGTTCTTC. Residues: CAISEGNEQFF.

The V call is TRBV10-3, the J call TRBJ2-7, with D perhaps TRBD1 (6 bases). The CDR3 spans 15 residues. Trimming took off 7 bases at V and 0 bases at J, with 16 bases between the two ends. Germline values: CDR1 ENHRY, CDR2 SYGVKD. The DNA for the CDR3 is TGTGCCATCAAGGGGGATAAAGACAACTCCTACGAGCAGTACTTC. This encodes CAIKGDKDNSYEQYF.

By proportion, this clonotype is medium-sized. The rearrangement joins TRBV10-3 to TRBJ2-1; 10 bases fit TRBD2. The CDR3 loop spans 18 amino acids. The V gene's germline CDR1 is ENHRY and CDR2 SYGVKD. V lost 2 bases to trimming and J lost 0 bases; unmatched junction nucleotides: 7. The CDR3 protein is CAISEVSGGRSSYNEQFF. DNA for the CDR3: TGTGCCATCAGTGAGGTTAGCGGGGGGCGGAGCTCCTACAATGAGCAGTTCTTC.

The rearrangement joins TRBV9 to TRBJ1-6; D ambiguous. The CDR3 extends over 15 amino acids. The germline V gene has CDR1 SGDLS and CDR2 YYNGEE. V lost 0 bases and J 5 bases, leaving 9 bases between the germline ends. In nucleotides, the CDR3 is TGTGCCAGCAGCGTAGTGGCACGGAATAATTCACCCCTCCACTTT. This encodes CASSVVARNNSPLHF.

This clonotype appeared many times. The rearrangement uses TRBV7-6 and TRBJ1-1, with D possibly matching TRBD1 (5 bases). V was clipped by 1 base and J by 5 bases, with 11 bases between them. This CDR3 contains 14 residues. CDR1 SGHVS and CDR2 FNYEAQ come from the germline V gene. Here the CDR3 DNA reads TGTGCCAGCAGCTTAGGGGGAGGGGAAACTGAAGCTTTCTTT. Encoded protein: CASSLGGGETEAFF.

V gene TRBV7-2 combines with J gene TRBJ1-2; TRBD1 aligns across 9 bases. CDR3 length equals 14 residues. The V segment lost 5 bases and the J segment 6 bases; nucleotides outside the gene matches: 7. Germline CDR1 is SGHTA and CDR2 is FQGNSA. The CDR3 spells CASSPRTGGHGYTF. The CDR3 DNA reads TGTGCCAGCAGCCCCCGAACAGGGGGCCATGGCTACACCTTC. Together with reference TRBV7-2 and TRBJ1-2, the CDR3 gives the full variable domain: GAGVSQSPSNKVTEKGKDVELRCDPISGHTALYWYRQSLGQGLEFLIYFQGNSAPDKSGLPSDRFSAERTGGSVSTLTIQRTQQEDSAVYLCASSPRTGGHGYTFGSGTRLTVV.

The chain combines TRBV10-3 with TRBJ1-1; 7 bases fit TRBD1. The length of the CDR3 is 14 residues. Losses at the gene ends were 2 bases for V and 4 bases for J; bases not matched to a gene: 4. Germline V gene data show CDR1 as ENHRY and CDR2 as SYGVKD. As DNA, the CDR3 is TGTGCCATCAGTGAGGATCACAGGGGCACTGAAGCTTTCTTT. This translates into CAISEDHRGTEAFF.

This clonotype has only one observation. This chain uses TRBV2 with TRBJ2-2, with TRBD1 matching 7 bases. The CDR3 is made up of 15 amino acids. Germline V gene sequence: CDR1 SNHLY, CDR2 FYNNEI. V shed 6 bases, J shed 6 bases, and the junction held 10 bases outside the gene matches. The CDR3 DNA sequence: TGTGCCAGCAGCATCACGAGGGGGCGGGCCGGGGAGCTGTTTTTT. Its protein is CASSITRGRAGELFF.

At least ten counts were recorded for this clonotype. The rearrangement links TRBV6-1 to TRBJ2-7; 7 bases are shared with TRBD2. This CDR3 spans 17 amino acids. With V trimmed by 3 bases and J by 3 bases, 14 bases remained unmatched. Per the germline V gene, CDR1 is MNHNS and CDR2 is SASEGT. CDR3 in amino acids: CASSERGYGGGIYEQYV. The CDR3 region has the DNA TGTGCCAGCAGTGAGCGGGGATATGGCGGGGGAATCTACGAGCAGTACGTC.

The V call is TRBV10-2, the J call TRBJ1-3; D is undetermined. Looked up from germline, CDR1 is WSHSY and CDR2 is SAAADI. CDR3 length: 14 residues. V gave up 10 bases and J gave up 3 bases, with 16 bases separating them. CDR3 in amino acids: CATYSLTDGNTIYF. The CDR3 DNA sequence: TGCGCCACCTATAGTCTGACGGATGGAAACACCATATATTTT.

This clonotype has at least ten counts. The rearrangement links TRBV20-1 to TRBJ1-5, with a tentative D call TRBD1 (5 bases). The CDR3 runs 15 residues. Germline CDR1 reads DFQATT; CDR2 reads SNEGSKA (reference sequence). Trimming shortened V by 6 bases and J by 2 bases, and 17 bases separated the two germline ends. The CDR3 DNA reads TGCAGTGCCGTGGTCAGGGTTCCAGGCAATCAGCCCCAGCATTTT. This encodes CSAVVRVPGNQPQHF.

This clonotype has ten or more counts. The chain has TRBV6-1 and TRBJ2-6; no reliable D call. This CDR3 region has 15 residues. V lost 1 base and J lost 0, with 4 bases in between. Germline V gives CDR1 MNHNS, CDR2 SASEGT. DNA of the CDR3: TGTGCCAGCAGTGAAGTGACCTCTGGGGCCAACGTCCTGACTTTC. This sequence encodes CASSEVTSGANVLTF.

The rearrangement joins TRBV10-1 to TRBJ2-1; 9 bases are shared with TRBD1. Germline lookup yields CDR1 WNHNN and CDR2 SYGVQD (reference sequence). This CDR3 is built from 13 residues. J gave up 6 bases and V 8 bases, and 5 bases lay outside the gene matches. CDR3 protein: CASWTGDGNEQFF. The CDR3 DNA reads TGCGCCAGCTGGACAGGGGATGGCAATGAGCAGTTCTTC.